The clone carrying this T cell receptor beta chain has more than one count but fewer than ten. These data are taken from a study of T-cell reconstitution after alpha-beta-depleted transplantation in children. The CDR3 has 12 amino acids. Germline V gives CDR1 SGHRS, CDR2 YFSETQ. Trimming removed 3 bases from V and 7 bases from J, with 7 bases in between. Unique molecular identifiers were used to barcode this TCRbeta library. From the PCR reads, TCRdb called clonotypes with MiXCR, one entry per CDR3 protein. The table shows about 540,000 distinct CDR3 sequences, with about 18% occurring only once. The rearrangement links TRBV5-1 to TRBJ2-2; D uncertain. The input for sequencing was PBMCs from the stem cell graft donor, taken from the stem cell graft. The source of this sequence is a human donor who donated a stem cell graft to a child with acute lymphoblastic leukemia. The CDR3 DNA sequence: TGCGCCAGCAGCTGGACGATCGGGGAGCTGTTTTTT. Translated, it gives CASSWTIGELFF.